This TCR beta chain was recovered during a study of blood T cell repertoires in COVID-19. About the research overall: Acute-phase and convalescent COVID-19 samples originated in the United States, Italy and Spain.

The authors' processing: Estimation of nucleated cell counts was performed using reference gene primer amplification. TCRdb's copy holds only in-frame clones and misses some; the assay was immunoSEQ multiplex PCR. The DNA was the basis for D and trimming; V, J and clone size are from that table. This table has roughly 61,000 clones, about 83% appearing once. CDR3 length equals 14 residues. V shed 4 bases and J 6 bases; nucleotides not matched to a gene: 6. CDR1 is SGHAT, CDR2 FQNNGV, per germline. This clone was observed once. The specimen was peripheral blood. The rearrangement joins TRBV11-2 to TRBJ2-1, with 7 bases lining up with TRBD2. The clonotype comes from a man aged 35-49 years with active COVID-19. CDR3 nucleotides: TGTGCCAGCAGCTCCGGACTAGTAGCCAATGAGCAGTTCTTC. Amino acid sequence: CASSSGLVANEQFF.